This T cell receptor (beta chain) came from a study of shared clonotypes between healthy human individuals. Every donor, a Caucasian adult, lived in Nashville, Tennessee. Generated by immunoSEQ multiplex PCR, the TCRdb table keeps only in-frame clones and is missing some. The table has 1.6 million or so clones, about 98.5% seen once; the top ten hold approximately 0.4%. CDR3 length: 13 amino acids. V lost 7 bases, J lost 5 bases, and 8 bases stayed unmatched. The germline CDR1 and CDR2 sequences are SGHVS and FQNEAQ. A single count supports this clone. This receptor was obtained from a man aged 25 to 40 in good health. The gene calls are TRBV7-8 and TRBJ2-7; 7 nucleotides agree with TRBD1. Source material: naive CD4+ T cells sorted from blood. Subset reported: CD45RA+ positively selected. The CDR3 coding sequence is TGTGCCAGCAAAGAGGGGGCAGTCAACGAGCAGTACTTC. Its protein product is CASKEGAVNEQYF.